This T cell receptor beta chain was obtained from a study of blood T cells in healthy people across ages. Study overall: About one barcoded TCR beta cDNA was captured per two T cells. Study-level results: Both naive CD4+ cell counts and diversity were greater in long-lived donors than in aged donors.

A second about 7 to 11 cycle PCR used barcoded and J-beta primers. Every single cDNA molecule received a tag from a template-switch adaptor with 12 random nucleotides. TCRdb re-derived calls from the 5' RACE reads in MiXCR, one entry per CDR3 protein. Among roughly 1,500,000 distinct CDR3 sequences listed, roughly 40% were seen once. As regards this clonotype: Its antigen is not known.

Germline assignment: CDR1 SGHKS and CDR2 YYEKEE (reference sequence). The CDR3 is 16 residues long. The V and J ends lost 1 base and 4 bases, in that order; junction bases with no gene match: 7. The clonotype originates from a woman younger than 35 in good health. The material sequenced was blood. This chain joins TRBV5-5 and TRBJ2-2, with 7 bases fitting TRBD1. The CDR3 loop reads CASSLSDRVVTGELFF. The CDR3 bases are TGTGCCAGCAGCTTGAGTGACAGGGTGGTCACCGGGGAGCTGTTTTTT. The full variable domain, rest sourced from reference TRBV5-5 and TRBJ2-2, is DAGVTQSPTHLIKTRGQQVTLRCSPISGHKSVSWYQQVLGQGPQFIFQYYEKEERGRGNFPDRFSARQFPNYSSELNVNALLLGDSALYLCASSLSDRVVTGELFFGEGSRLTVL.